The 32 T cell receptor beta chains listed next were all sequenced from one sample in a study of shared clonotypes between healthy human individuals. Here immunoSEQ multiplex PCR was the method, and the copy in TCRdb shows in-frame clones only, minus some. The sample has about 710,000 clones; more than 70% are singletons. Input material: memory CD4+ T cells sorted from blood. Subset denoted: CD45RA-negative fraction. These receptors were collected from a woman in her 30s in good health.

This chain joins TRBV18 and TRBJ1-2, with D possibly matching TRBD1 (5 bases). The CDR3 is made up of 13 amino acids. Trimming cost V 0 bases and J 6 bases, with 8 bases left between them. The germline V gene encodes CDR1 KGHSH and CDR2 LQKENI. The CDR3 DNA sequence: TGTGCCAGCTCACCACCGACAGTGCATGGCTACACCTTC. Protein sequence: CASSPPTVHGYTF.

This clone appeared a few times. Other DNA sequences in the sample encode the same CDR3. The chain uses TRBV5-1 and TRBJ1-3; weak D call: TRBD1 (6 bases). Germline V gives CDR1 SGHRS, CDR2 YFSETQ. Between the trimmed V and J ends, which lost 4 bases and 3 bases, there was a span of 11 bases. The CDR3 sequence is 14 residues long. Here the CDR3 reads CASSPGTSGNTIYF. The DNA of the CDR3 is TGCGCCAGCAGCCCGGGGACAAGTGGAAACACCATATATTTT.

This clone was detected only once. The chain joins TRBV29-1 to TRBJ2-7; D tentatively reads TRBD1 or TRBD2 (5 bases each). This CDR3 contains 11 residues. Germline V gene sequence: CDR1 SQVTM, CDR2 ANQGSEA. Trimming shortened V by 7 bases and J by 0 bases, and 7 bases separated the two germline ends. This CDR3 is CSAGSSYEQYF. In DNA form, the CDR3 reads TGCAGCGCAGGGAGCTCCTACGAGCAGTACTTC.

This chain joins TRBV19 and TRBJ2-3, with D possibly matching TRBD2 (6 bases). Trimming stripped 5 bases from V and 5 bases from J, with 14 bases between. In germline, CDR1 is LNHDA, CDR2 SQIVND (reference sequence). This CDR3 is built from 14 residues. In nucleotides, the CDR3 is TGTGCCAGTAGTGACCCCGCGCGGGGAGATACGCAGTATTTT. Residues: CASSDPARGDTQYF. The full variable domain, with the rest looked up from reference TRBV19 and TRBJ2-3, is DGGITQSPKYLFRKEGQNVTLSCEQNLNHDAMYWYRQDPGQGLRLIYYSQIVNDFQKGDIAEGYSVSREKKESFPLTVTSAQKNPTAFYLCASSDPARGDTQYFGPGTRLTVL.

The CDR3 reads CASSFRGRTDTQYF. CDR3 in DNA: TGTGCCAGCAGCTTTCGCGGGAGAACAGATACGCAGTATTTT. The rearrangement links TRBV7-2 to TRBJ2-3; 7 bases align to TRBD2. Germline CDR1 SGHTA, CDR2 FQGNSA. The CDR3 has 14 residues. After removal of 3 bases from V and 3 bases from J, the junction contained 3 bases not matched to a gene. Full variable domain (rest looked up from reference TRBV7-2 and TRBJ2-3): GAGVSQSPSNKVTEKGKDVELRCDPISGHTALYWYRQSLGQGLEFLIYFQGNSAPDKSGLPSDRFSAERTGGSVSTLTIQRTQQEDSAVYLCASSFRGRTDTQYFGPGTRLTVL.

DNA for the CDR3: TGTGCCAGCAGCCATCTCCCGGGGACAGGCGAAGGAGATACGCAGTATTTT. Its protein is CASSHLPGTGEGDTQYF. This chain links TRBV4-2 with TRBJ2-3; TRBD1 agrees at 8 bases. CDR1 and CDR2 from the germline V gene are LGHNA and YNFKEQ. V shed 3 bases and J 5 bases; nucleotides not matched to a gene: 13. The CDR3 has 17 amino acids.

CDR3 sequence (DNA): TGTGCCAGCAGCGGAGGACAGGATCTCCACTATGGCTACACCTTC. Encoded protein: CASSGGQDLHYGYTF. The chain joins TRBV5-4 to TRBJ1-2; TRBD1 agrees at 7 bases. The V and J ends lost 4 bases and 3 bases, in that order; junction bases with no gene match: 9. Germline V gene data show CDR1 as SGHNT and CDR2 as YYREEE (reference sequence). The CDR3 spans 15 residues.

The V gene is TRBV5-1, the J gene TRBJ2-5; D may be TRBD1 (5 bases). This CDR3 has 14 residues. CDR1 and CDR2 (germline): SGHRS, YFSETQ. V lost 4 bases to trimming and J lost 4 bases, with 14 bases between them. CDR3 amino acids: CASSENRLSETQYF. The CDR3 bases are TGCGCCAGCAGCGAGAACAGGTTATCAGAGACCCAGTACTTC.

With regard to this clone: Other DNA sequences within the sample encode an identical CDR3. This chain uses TRBV7-9 with TRBJ1-5, with no clear D. From germline, CDR1 is SEHNR and CDR2 FQNEAQ (reference sequence). The CDR3 loop spans 12 amino acids. V was clipped by 5 bases and J by 2 bases, with 4 bases between them. CDR3 nucleotide sequence: TGTGCCAGCAGCCGTGGCAATCAGCCCCAGCATTTT. This sequence encodes CASSRGNQPQHF.

This clone was counted once. The chain employs TRBV5-4 and TRBJ2-7; D may be TRBD2 (5 bases). CDR1 is SGHNT and CDR2 is YYREEE in the germline V gene (reference sequence). Deletions cut 4 bases from V and 6 bases from J, with 20 bases between. The length of the CDR3 is 15 residues. CDR3 in amino acids: CASSQDRDLAAEQYF. The CDR3 nucleotides are TGTGCCAGCAGCCAAGATCGCGACCTAGCAGCCGAGCAGTACTTC.

This clone occurred a few times. This rearrangement joins TRBV28 to TRBJ2-7; D might be TRBD1 or TRBD2, each matching 5 bases. CDR1 MDHEN and CDR2 SYDVKM come from the germline V gene. V lost 4 bases to trimming and J lost 4 bases, with 26 bases between them. This CDR3 has 18 residues. The CDR3 coding sequence is TGTGCCAGCAGTTCTATCCAGGGATTGGATCAAGGAGGTTACGAGCAGTACTTC. This encodes CASSSIQGLDQGGYEQYF.

CDR3 residues: CASSESGREANEKLFF. The CDR3, as DNA: TGTGCCAGCAGTGAATCGGGGAGGGAAGCGAATGAAAAACTGTTTTTT. The genes are TRBV25-1 and TRBJ1-4; no reliable D call. The CDR3 has 16 amino acids. The V and J ends lost 1 base and 5 bases respectively, with 14 bases between them. Germline V CDR1 and CDR2: MGHDK, SYGVNS.

The rearrangement joins TRBV30 to TRBJ2-7; 12 bases line up with TRBD2. The V gene's germline CDR1 is GTSNPN and CDR2 SVGIG (reference sequence). This CDR3 region has 16 residues. J gave up 1 base and V 5 bases, and 9 bases lay outside the gene matches. The CDR3 region is CAWGRTGTSGSYEQYF. For the CDR3, the DNA is TGTGCCTGGGGGAGAACCGGGACTAGCGGGTCCTACGAGCAGTACTTC. The variable domain in full, completed from reference TRBV30 and TRBJ2-7, reads SQTIHQWPATLVQPVGSPLSLECTVEGTSNPNLYWYRQAAGRGLQLLFYSVGIGQISSEVPQNLSASRPQDRQFILSSKKLLLSDSGFYLCAWGRTGTSGSYEQYFGPGTRLTVT.

This clone was detected many times. The same CDR3 also results from other DNA sequences found in this sample. This chain connects TRBV5-1 to TRBJ2-6, with D possibly being TRBD1 (6 bases). CDR3 length: 15 amino acids. CDR1 and CDR2 from the germline V gene are SGHRS and YFSETQ. V shed 3 bases and J shed 4 bases, with 11 bases lying between them. The CDR3 nucleotides read TGCGCCAGCAGCTCCGGGACATCAGGGGCCAACGTCCTGACTTTC. Its protein product is CASSSGTSGANVLTF.

This chain's CDR3 is CASSLAGQRTQYF. DNA of the CDR3: TGTGCCAGCAGCTTAGCGGGACAAAGGACCCAGTACTTC. The genes are TRBV7-2 and TRBJ2-5; D perhaps matches TRBD1 (6 bases). CDR1 SGHTA and CDR2 FQGNSA come from the germline V gene. V lost 0 bases, J lost 7 bases, and 9 bases lay in between. The CDR3 has 13 residues.

This sequence joins TRBV6-1 and TRBJ1-2, with 7 bases lining up with TRBD1. The length of the CDR3 is 15 residues. Germline V lookup: CDR1 MNHNS, CDR2 SASEGT. V shed 0 bases, J shed 10 bases, and the junction held 11 bases outside the gene matches. CDR3 in DNA: TGTGCCAGCAGTGAAGCGCCCCAGGGGGGTGGGCACTACACCTTC. As protein: CASSEAPQGGGHYTF.

CDR3 DNA: TGTGCCAGCAGTTTAGGCCCCAGCGGGATCAACGAGCAGTACTTC. Amino acids: CASSLGPSGINEQYF. The chain uses TRBV27 and TRBJ2-7, with 7 nucleotides matching TRBD2. Trimming removed 2 bases from V and 5 bases from J; junction bases left unmatched: 9. The V gene's germline CDR1 is MNHEY and CDR2 SMNVEV (reference sequence). CDR3 length: 15 amino acids.

The chain uses TRBV7-3 and TRBJ2-5; the D call may be TRBD1 or TRBD2 (5 bases each). Trimming cost V 1 base and J 5 bases, with 8 bases left between them. The CDR3 totals 13 residues. Germline assignment: CDR1 SGHTA and CDR2 FQGTGA. The chain's CDR3 is CASSLIGTETQYF. In DNA form, the CDR3 reads TGTGCCAGCAGCTTAATAGGGACGGAGACCCAGTACTTC. Looking up the rest from reference TRBV7-3 and TRBJ2-5 gives the full variable domain: GAGVSQTPSNKVTEKGKYVELRCDPISGHTALYWYRQSLGQGPEFLIYFQGTGAADDSGLPNDRFFAVRPEGSVSTLKIQRTERGDSAVYLCASSLIGTETQYFGPGTRLLVL.

The gene calls are TRBV29-1 and TRBJ1-1; D unresolved. There are 10 residues in the CDR3. Germline CDR1 reads SQVTM; CDR2 reads ANQGSEA. V gave up 5 bases and J gave up 3 bases, with 4 bases separating them. The CDR3 reads CSVQYTEAFF. DNA of the CDR3: TGCAGCGTTCAGTACACTGAAGCTTTCTTT.

The rearrangement uses TRBV5-1 and TRBJ1-4; D is perhaps TRBD1 (5 bases). V lost 9 bases and J 0 bases, leaving 15 bases between the germline ends. The CDR3 loop spans 15 amino acids. The germline CDR1 and CDR2 sequences are SGHRS and YFSETQ. The CDR3 DNA reads as TGCGCCACCCGCCCAGGGCCTGCAACTAATGAAAAACTGTTTTTT. It yields the protein CATRPGPATNEKLFF.

This clone was counted only a few times. Written as DNA, the CDR3 is TGCGCCAGCAGCCAGGGACAGGCCGGGAGGGATGAAAAACTGTTTTTT. It specifies CASSQGQAGRDEKLFF. The V gene is TRBV4-1, the J gene TRBJ1-4, with TRBD1 matching 8 bases. This CDR3 is built from 16 residues. V gave up 3 bases and J gave up 6 bases; unmatched junction bases: 9. The germline V gene encodes CDR1 MGHRA and CDR2 YSYEKL.

V usage is TRBV28 and J usage is TRBJ2-7, with 11 bases identical to TRBD1. V lost 6 bases and J lost 2; bases outside the gene matches: 6. Germline V lookup: CDR1 MDHEN, CDR2 SYDVKM. The CDR3 loop spans 15 amino acids. For the CDR3, the DNA is TGTGCCAGCAGAACGCCGGGACAGGGGGCCTACGAGCAGTACTTC. Translated: CASRTPGQGAYEQYF.

The J gene is TRBJ2-7, the V gene TRBV13; maybe TRBD2 (6 bases). CDR1 PRHDT and CDR2 FYEKMQ come from the germline V gene (reference sequence). The germline V and J ends were trimmed by 5 bases and 4 bases, with 21 bases remaining between them. The CDR3 consists of 16 residues. The CDR3: CASSAGSWGRKYEQYF. Here the CDR3 DNA reads TGTGCCAGCAGCGCCGGGTCGTGGGGGAGGAAATACGAGCAGTACTTC.

This clone was detected a few times. CDR3 sequence reads: CASTPAGARNQPQHF. In DNA form, the CDR3 reads TGTGCCAGCACCCCAGCCGGGGCTCGCAATCAGCCCCAGCATTTT. The chain combines TRBV28 with TRBJ1-5, with D perhaps TRBD1 (5 bases). The CDR3 is 15 amino acids. Germline V lookup: CDR1 MDHEN, CDR2 SYDVKM. Between the trimmed V and J ends, which lost 7 bases and 2 bases, there was a span of 15 bases.

About this clone itself: The same CDR3 can be traced to other DNA sequences in this sample. The chain has TRBV2 and TRBJ2-2; 11 bases line up with TRBD1. Germline assignment: CDR1 SNHLY and CDR2 FYNNEI. After removal of 6 bases from V and 5 bases from J, the junction contained 5 bases not matched to a gene. The CDR3 loop spans 15 amino acids. CDR3 coding DNA: TGTGCCAGCAGCTCGGGACAGGGGGGGACCGGGGAGCTGTTTTTT. Amino acids: CASSSGQGGTGELFF.

The rearrangement links TRBV11-3 to TRBJ2-1; D might be TRBD2 (5 bases). The CDR3 loop spans 18 amino acids. From germline, CDR1 is SGHNT and CDR2 YENEEA. V was clipped by 4 bases and J by 2 bases, with 21 bases between them. In nucleotides, the CDR3 is TGTGCCAGCAGCTCCCCACCCCCCAGGAGGTGGACCTACAATGAGCAGTTCTTC. Translating gives CASSSPPPRRWTYNEQFF.

This chain links TRBV5-1 with TRBJ2-5, with 8 bases matching TRBD1. The germline V gene has CDR1 SGHRS and CDR2 YFSETQ. This CDR3 is built from 15 residues. V lost 1 base to trimming and J lost 5 bases; unmatched junction nucleotides: 7. DNA for the CDR3: TGCGCCAGCAGCTTGAATCCAGGGGGCGAGGAGACCCAGTACTTC. It encodes CASSLNPGGEETQYF.

The sample holds a few counts of this clone. V gene TRBV28 combines with J gene TRBJ2-4; 11 bases match TRBD2. The CDR3 extends over 16 amino acids. The junction had 11 bases not matched to a gene; V was cut back by 5 bases and J by 8 bases. Germline-derived CDR1 and CDR2 are MDHEN and SYDVKM. For the CDR3, the DNA is TGTGCCAGCAGTCCTCGACTAGCGGGAATCGTACACATTCAGTACTTC. This translates into CASSPRLAGIVHIQYF.

The rearrangement joins TRBV9 to TRBJ1-2, with D possibly matching TRBD1 (5 bases). From germline, CDR1 is SGDLS and CDR2 YYNGEE. This CDR3 is built from 13 residues. V lost 0 bases, J lost 8 bases, and 11 bases lay in between. The CDR3 coding sequence is TGTGCCAGCAGCGTAGGGCCCGAGGGGGGCTACACCTTC. As protein: CASSVGPEGGYTF.

The chain employs TRBV6-1 and TRBJ2-3; D unclear. Germline-derived CDR1 and CDR2 are MNHNS and SASEGT. The V end was cut by 2 bases, the J end by 2 bases, with 8 bases between. This CDR3 contains 14 residues. CDR3 sequence (DNA): TGTGCCAGCAGTGAATTCTGGGACACAGATACGCAGTATTTT. Translation gives CASSEFWDTDTQYF.

V is TRBV19 and J is TRBJ2-1, with D possibly matching TRBD2 (6 bases). V was cut by 6 bases and J by 0 bases, with 15 bases left in between. CDR3 length: 16 residues. Per the germline V gene, CDR1 is LNHDA and CDR2 is SQIVND (reference sequence). As DNA, the CDR3 is TGTGCCAGTAGGGATCGGGCGGGGTCCTCCTACAATGAGCAGTTCTTC. Amino acid sequence: CASRDRAGSSYNEQFF. Supplemented by reference TRBV19 and TRBJ2-1, the full variable domain reads DGGITQSPKYLFRKEGQNVTLSCEQNLNHDAMYWYRQDPGQGLRLIYYSQIVNDFQKGDIAEGYSVSREKKESFPLTVTSAQKNPTAFYLCASRDRAGSSYNEQFFGPGTRLTVL.

In its sample, this clone was seen a few times. This rearrangement joins TRBV28 to TRBJ2-7, with 8 bases lining up with TRBD2. V shed 5 bases, J shed 4 bases, and the junction held 10 bases outside the gene matches. Per germline, CDR1 MDHEN and CDR2 SYDVKM. This CDR3 spans 15 amino acids. The CDR3 region has the DNA TGTGCCAGCAGTCTCGACTACCCGGGGGGGTACGAGCAGTACTTC. This encodes CASSLDYPGGYEQYF.